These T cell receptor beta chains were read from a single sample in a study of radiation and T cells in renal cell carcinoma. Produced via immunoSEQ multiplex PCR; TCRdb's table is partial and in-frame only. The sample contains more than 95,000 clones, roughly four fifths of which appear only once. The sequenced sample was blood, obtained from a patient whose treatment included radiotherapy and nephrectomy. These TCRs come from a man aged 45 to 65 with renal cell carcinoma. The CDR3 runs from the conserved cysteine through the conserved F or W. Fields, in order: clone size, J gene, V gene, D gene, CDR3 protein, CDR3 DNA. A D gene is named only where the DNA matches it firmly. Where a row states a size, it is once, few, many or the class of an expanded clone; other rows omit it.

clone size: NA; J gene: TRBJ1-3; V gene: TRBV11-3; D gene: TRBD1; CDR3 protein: CASSPGQGKAGNTIYF; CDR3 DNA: TGTGCCAGCAGCCCCGGACAGGGAAAGGCTGGAAACACCATATATTTT
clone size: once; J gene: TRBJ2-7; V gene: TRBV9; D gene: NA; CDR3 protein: CASSATESEQYF; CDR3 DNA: TGTGCCAGCAGCGCCACGGAGAGCGAGCAGTACTTC
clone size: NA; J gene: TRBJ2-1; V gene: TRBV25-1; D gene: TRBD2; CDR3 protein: CASSGGLAGANEQFF; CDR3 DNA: TGTGCCAGCAGTGGGGGACTAGCGGGAGCCAATGAGCAGTTCTTC
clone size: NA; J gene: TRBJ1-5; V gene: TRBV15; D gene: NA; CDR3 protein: CATSLLQGNQPQHF; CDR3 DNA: TGTGCCACCAGCCTGCTTCAGGGAAATCAGCCCCAGCATTTT
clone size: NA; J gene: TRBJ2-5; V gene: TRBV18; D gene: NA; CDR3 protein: CASSPYSGQETQYF; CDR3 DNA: TGTGCCAGCTCACCATACTCAGGGCAAGAGACCCAGTACTTC
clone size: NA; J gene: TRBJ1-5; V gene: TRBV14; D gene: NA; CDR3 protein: CASSPGWRANQPQHF; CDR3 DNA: TGTGCCAGCAGCCCGGGGTGGAGGGCCAATCAGCCCCAGCATTTT
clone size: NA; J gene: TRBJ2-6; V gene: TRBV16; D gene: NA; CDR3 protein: CASSQSDRMGANVLTF; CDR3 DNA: TGTGCCAGCAGCCAATCCGACAGGATGGGGGCCAACGTCCTGACTTTC
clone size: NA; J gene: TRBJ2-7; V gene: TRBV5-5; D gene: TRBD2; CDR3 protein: CASSAGTSGISFYEQYF; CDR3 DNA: TGTGCCAGCAGCGCGGGGACTAGCGGGATAAGCTTCTACGAGCAGTACTTC
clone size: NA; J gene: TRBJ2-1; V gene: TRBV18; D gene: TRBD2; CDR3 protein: CASSPPTSGGTGEQFF; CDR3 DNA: TGTGCCAGCTCACCACCGACTAGCGGGGGCACAGGGGAGCAGTTCTTC
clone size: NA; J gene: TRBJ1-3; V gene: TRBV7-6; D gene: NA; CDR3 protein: CASSSQLGNTIYF; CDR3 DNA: TGTGCCAGCAGCTCGCAACTGGGAAACACCATATATTTT
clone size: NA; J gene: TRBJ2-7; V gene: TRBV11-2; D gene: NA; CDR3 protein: CASSRQGGGSYEQYF; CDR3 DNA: TGTGCCAGCAGCCGCCAAGGGGGGGGATCCTACGAGCAGTACTTC
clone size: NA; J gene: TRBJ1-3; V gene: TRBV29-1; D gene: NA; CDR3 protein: CSVHSGEDTIYF; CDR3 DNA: TGCAGCGTCCACTCTGGGGAGGATACCATATATTTT
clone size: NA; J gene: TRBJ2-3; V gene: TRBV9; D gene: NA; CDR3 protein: CASSVVGGAADTQYF; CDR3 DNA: TGTGCCAGCAGCGTAGTGGGGGGGGCCGCTGATACGCAGTATTTT
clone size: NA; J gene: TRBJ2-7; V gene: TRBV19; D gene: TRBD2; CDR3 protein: CASSRGGVERASSYEQYF; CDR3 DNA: TGTGCCAGTAGTCGCGGGGGTGTCGAGAGGGCGAGCTCCTACGAGCAGTACTTC
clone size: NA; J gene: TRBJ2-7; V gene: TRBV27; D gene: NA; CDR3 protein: CASSSGFSSYEQYF; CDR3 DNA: TGTGCCAGCTCCTCCGGCTTTAGCTCCTACGAGCAGTACTTC
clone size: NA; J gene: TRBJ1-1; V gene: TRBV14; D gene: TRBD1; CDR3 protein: CASSHRGRGLAEAFF; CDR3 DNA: TGTGCCAGCAGCCACCGGGGCAGGGGGCTGGCTGAAGCTTTCTTT
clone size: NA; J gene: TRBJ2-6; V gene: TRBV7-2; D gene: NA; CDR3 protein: CASSPITGAGANVLTF; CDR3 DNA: TGTGCCAGCAGCCCCATTACGGGGGCTGGGGCCAACGTCCTGACTTTC
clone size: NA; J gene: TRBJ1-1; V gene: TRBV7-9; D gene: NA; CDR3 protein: CASSATGMNTEAFF; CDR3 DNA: TGTGCCAGCAGCGCCACAGGGATGAACACTGAAGCTTTCTTT
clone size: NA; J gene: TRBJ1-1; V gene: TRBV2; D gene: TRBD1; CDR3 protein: CASVKTGGTEAFF; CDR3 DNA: TGTGCCAGCGTGAAGACAGGGGGCACTGAAGCTTTCTTT
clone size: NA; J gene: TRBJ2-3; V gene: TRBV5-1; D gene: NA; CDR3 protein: CASSLATKGDTQYF; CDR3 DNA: TGCGCCAGCAGCTTGGCCACCAAGGGGGATACGCAGTATTTT
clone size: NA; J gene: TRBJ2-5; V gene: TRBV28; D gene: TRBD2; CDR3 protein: CASRSTKGLQQETQYF; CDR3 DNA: TGTGCCAGCAGATCAACTAAGGGACTACAACAAGAGACCCAGTACTTC
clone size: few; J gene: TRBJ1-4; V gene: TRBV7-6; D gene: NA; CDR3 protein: CASSLGVTVNEKLFF; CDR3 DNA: TGTGCCAGCAGCTTAGGTGTGACAGTGAATGAAAAACTGTTTTTT
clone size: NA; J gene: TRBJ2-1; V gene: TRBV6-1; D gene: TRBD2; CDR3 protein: CASRPRGGSVDEQFF; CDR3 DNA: TGTGCCAGCAGACCACGGGGGGGCAGTGTGGATGAGCAGTTCTTC
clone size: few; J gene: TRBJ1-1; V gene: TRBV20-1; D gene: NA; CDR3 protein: CSVRTNTEAFF; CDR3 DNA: TGCAGTGTTCGGACGAACACTGAAGCTTTCTTT
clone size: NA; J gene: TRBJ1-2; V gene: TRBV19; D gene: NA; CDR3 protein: CASRRAVDYGYTF; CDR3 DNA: TGTGCCAGTAGGAGGGCGGTTGACTATGGCTACACCTTC
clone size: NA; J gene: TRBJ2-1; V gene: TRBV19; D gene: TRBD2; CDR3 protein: CASSIFQAGDNEQFF; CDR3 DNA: TGTGCCAGTAGTATCTTCCAAGCGGGGGACAATGAGCAGTTCTTC
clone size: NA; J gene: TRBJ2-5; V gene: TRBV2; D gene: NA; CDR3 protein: CASSEGWGSYQETQYF; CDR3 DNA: TGTGCCAGCAGTGAAGGATGGGGCAGCTACCAAGAGACCCAGTACTTC
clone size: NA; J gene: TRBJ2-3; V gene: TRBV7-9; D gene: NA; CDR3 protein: CASSLLTDTQYF; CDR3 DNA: TGTGCCAGCAGCTTACTGACAGATACGCAGTATTTT
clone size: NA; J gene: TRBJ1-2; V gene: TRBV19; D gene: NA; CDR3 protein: CASVKGQTYGYTF; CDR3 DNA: TGTGCCAGCGTAAAAGGACAGACCTATGGCTACACCTTC
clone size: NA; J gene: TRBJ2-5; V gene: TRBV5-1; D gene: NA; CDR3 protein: CASSSIGSMGETQYF; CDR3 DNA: TGCGCCAGCAGCTCTATCGGTTCTATGGGGGAGACCCAGTACTTC
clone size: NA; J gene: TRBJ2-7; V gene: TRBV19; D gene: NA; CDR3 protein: CASSSRTYEQYF; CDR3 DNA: TGTGCCAGTAGTTCCAGGACCTACGAGCAGTACTTC
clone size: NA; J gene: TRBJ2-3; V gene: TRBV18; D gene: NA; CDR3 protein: CASSPPRDGTDTQYF; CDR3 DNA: TGTGCCAGCTCACCACCGAGAGATGGCACAGATACGCAGTATTTT
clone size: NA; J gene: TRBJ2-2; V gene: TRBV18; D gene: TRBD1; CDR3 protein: CASSQIRGQGTGELFF; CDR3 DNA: TGTGCCAGCTCACAGATCAGGGGGCAAGGCACCGGGGAGCTGTTTTTT
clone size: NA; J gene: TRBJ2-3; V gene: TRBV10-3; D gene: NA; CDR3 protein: CAISAPGADTQYF; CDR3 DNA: TGTGCCATCAGTGCCCCAGGGGCAGATACGCAGTATTTT
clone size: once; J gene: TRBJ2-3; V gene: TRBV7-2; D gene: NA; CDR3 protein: CASKPLEGPYTQYF; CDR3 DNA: TGTGCCAGCAAACCTCTCGAGGGCCCGTATACGCAGTATTTT
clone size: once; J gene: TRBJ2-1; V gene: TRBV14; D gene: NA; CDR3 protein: CASSPQGYGDEQFF; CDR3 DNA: TGTGCCAGCAGCCCCCAGGGTTATGGAGATGAGCAGTTCTTC
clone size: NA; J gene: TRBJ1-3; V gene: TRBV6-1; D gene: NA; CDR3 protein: CASSFKGDSGNTIYF; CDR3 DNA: TGTGCCAGCAGTTTTAAAGGGGACTCTGGAAACACCATATATTTT
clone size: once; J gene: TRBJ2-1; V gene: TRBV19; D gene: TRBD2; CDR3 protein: CASKTSGRTGEQFF; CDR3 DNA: TGTGCCAGTAAGACTAGCGGGAGAACGGGTGAGCAGTTCTTC
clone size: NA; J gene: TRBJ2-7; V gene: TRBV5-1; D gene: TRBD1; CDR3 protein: CASSPTVTGGYEQYF; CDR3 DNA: TGCGCCAGCAGCCCTACCGTGACAGGGGGTTACGAGCAGTACTTC
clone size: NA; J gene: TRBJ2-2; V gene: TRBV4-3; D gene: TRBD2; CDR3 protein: CASSHFQWGGGNYRELFF; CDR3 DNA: TGCGCCAGCAGCCACTTCCAGTGGGGCGGGGGGAACTACCGGGAGCTGTTTTTT
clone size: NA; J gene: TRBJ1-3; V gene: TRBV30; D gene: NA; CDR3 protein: CAWSSAPHSGNTIYF; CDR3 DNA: TGTGCCTGGAGTTCAGCCCCGCACTCTGGAAACACCATATATTTT
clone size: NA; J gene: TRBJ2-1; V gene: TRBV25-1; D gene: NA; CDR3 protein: CASSESLGNNEQFF; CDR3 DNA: TGTGCCAGCAGTGAATCCCTGGGGAACAATGAGCAGTTCTTC
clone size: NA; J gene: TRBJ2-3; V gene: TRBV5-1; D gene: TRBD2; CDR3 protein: CASRGAGVADTQYF; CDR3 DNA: TGCGCCAGCAGAGGTGCGGGGGTCGCGGATACGCAGTATTTT
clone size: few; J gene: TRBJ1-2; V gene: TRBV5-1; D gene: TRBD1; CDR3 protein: CASSPGQGDGYTF; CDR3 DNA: TGCGCCAGCAGCCCGGGACAGGGCGATGGCTACACCTTC
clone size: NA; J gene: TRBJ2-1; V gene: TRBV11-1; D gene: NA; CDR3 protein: CASSPIGFVGGNEQFF; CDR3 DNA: TGTGCCAGCAGCCCCATCGGGTTTGTGGGAGGCAATGAGCAGTTCTTC
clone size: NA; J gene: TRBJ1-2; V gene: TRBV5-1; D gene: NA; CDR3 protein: CASRTGYLNYGYTF; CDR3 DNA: TGCGCCAGCAGAACAGGATACCTGAACTATGGCTACACCTTC